What follows describes a single T cell receptor beta chain. The sample originates from a study of blood T cell repertoires in COVID-19. As originally analysed: Reference gene primer amplification in the assay estimated nucleated cell counts. TCRdb's copy holds only in-frame clones and misses some; the assay was immunoSEQ multiplex PCR. V, J and clone size were drawn from that table, and D and trimming were deduced from the DNA. The sample lists approximately 260,000 clones, about 86% seen once, with approximately 3.6% in the top ten. Input material: PBMCs or T cells enriched from blood (not recorded which). The sequence came from a man aged 45-65 years who had recovered from COVID-19.

Written as DNA, the CDR3 is TGTGCCAGCAGCGTTAGCGGGAGGGCCCACGGGGAGCTGTTTTTT. Protein: CASSVSGRAHGELFF. The V call is TRBV7-2, the J call TRBJ2-2; TRBD2 matches 11 bases. The V segment lost 5 bases and the J segment 7 bases; nucleotides outside the gene matches: 6. The V gene's germline CDR1 is SGHTA and CDR2 FQGNSA. CDR3 length: 15 residues.